These 12 T cell receptor beta chains came from one sample sequenced in a study of blood T cell repertoires in COVID-19. Measured with immunoSEQ multiplex PCR; TCRdb has only the in-frame clones, and not every one. The sample consists of tens of thousands of clones, roughly 84% of them appearing once. Sequenced input: peripheral blood. The receptor set was obtained from a human donor in a cohort sampled during active COVID-19.

The rearrangement joins TRBV12-3 or TRBV12-4 to TRBJ2-7; possible D gene TRBD2, 6 bases. CDR3 length equals 13 residues. V lost 3 bases and J lost 0, with 6 bases in between. CDR3 in DNA: TGTGCCAGCAGTTTCGGGGGCTCCTACGAGCAGTACTTC. Translation gives CASSFGGSYEQYF.

To note about this clone: Different DNA sequences within this sample yield the same CDR3. In DNA form, the CDR3 reads TGTGCCAGCAGAACGGGGGGGGGAGAGACCCAGTACTTC. Amino acids: CASRTGGGETQYF. V gene TRBV6-6 combines with J gene TRBJ2-5; 8 bases fit TRBD2. V lost 6 bases to trimming and J lost 4 bases; unmatched junction nucleotides: 4. CDR3 length equals 13 residues. Germline V gene sequence: CDR1 MNHNY, CDR2 SVGAGI (reference sequence).

The gene calls are TRBV5-1 and TRBJ2-4; no firm D call. Germline CDR1 SGHRS, CDR2 YFSETQ. The CDR3 has 15 residues. Trimming removed 0 bases from V and 6 bases from J, with 13 bases in between. DNA of the CDR3: TGCGCCAGCAGCTTGGATTTGGCCGCCGCAAACATTCAGTACTTC. This gives the protein CASSLDLAAANIQYF.

This chain connects TRBV18 to TRBJ2-5; 7 bases fit TRBD1. The CDR3 sequence is 14 residues long. Trimming at V came to 6 bases and at J to 7 bases, leaving 11 bases not matched to a gene. CDR1 KGHSH and CDR2 LQKENI come from the germline V gene. The CDR3 loop is CASSLDRAQGTQYF. DNA for the CDR3: TGTGCCAGCTCGCTTGACAGGGCCCAGGGGACCCAGTACTTC.

V is TRBV25-1 and J is TRBJ1-5; weak D call: TRBD1 (6 bases). Deletions cut 9 bases from V and 4 bases from J, with 13 bases between. The CDR3 is 13 residues long. The germline V gene has CDR1 MGHDK and CDR2 SYGVNS. In nucleotides, the CDR3 is TGTGCCAGTCAGGGGTCTGGGAATCAGCCCCAGCATTTT. Translation: CASQGSGNQPQHF.

The V and J genes are TRBV13 and TRBJ1-2; D ambiguous. Germline V CDR1 and CDR2: PRHDT, FYEKMQ (reference sequence). V was shortened by 0 bases and J by 8 bases, with 16 bases between the two germline ends. There are 15 residues in the CDR3. CDR3 nucleotide sequence: TGTGCCAGCAGCTTAGGTCACAGTATTACACGGGGCTACACCTTC. It encodes CASSLGHSITRGYTF.

The CDR3 DNA sequence: TGTGCCAGCAGCGTAAAGACTAGCGGGGCAGATACGCAGTATTTT. Its translation: CASSVKTSGADTQYF. This rearrangement joins TRBV9 to TRBJ2-3; TRBD2 aligns across 11 bases. With V trimmed by 1 base and J by 4 bases, 2 bases remained unmatched. There are 15 residues in the CDR3. CDR1 is SGDLS and CDR2 is YYNGEE in the germline V gene.

Here the CDR3 reads CASSQGRGPGTDTQYF. DNA for the CDR3: TGTGCCAGCAGCCAAGGCCGCGGCCCGGGCACAGATACGCAGTATTTT. The V and J genes are TRBV4-2 and TRBJ2-3; unclear D gene. Germline loops: CDR1 LGHNA, CDR2 YNFKEQ. V was trimmed by 1 base and J by 1 base, leaving 12 bases between them. This CDR3 is built from 16 residues.

This clone appeared a few times. This chain joins TRBV7-2 and TRBJ1-6; D is unclear. Germline V gives CDR1 SGHTA, CDR2 FQGNSA. V gave up 3 bases and J gave up 10 bases, with 16 bases separating them. This CDR3 is 15 amino acids long. CDR3 nucleotide sequence: TGTGCCAGCAGCTTGTCCGGGCGTTCGGGATCACCCCTCCACTTT. Amino acids: CASSLSGRSGSPLHF.

The chain is built from TRBV29-1 and TRBJ1-4; unclear D gene. V lost 1 base, J lost 13 bases, and 13 bases lay in between. CDR1 and CDR2 from the germline V gene are SQVTM and ANQGSEA. The CDR3 consists of 12 residues. The CDR3 DNA reads as TGCAGCGTTGAAGTAGGGCAGGAGGGACTGTTTTTT. It is translated as CSVEVGQEGLFF.

The chain recombines TRBV9 with TRBJ1-1; possible D gene TRBD1, 5 bases. The CDR3 is 15 residues long. V dropped 2 bases and J dropped 4 bases, with 15 bases sitting between them. Germline V gene sequence: CDR1 SGDLS, CDR2 YYNGEE. The CDR3 region is CASSVVQGGFTEAFF. CDR3 bases: TGTGCCAGCAGCGTCGTTCAGGGAGGTTTCACTGAAGCTTTCTTT.

This chain joins TRBV6-5 and TRBJ2-7; D is ambiguous. With 6 bases removed from V and 6 bases from J, the gap between germline ends came to 15 bases. The CDR3 contains 13 residues. Per germline, CDR1 MNHEY and CDR2 SVGAGI. CDR3 DNA sequence: TGTGCCAGCAGACTCAAGCCCGCCGGCGAGCAGTACTTC. Its translation: CASRLKPAGEQYF.